Listed here are 30 T cell receptor beta chains from one sample, sequenced in a study of cytomegalovirus exposure and HLA in healthy donors. The PCR was carried out with 60 Vbeta primers and 13 Jbeta primers. Assay used: immunoSEQ multiplex PCR; TCRdb lists only in-frame clones, some missing. The table has about 190,000 clones, more than 65% seen once. The specimen sequenced was PBMCs. These TCRs come from a woman in her 30s in good health and CMV-seropositive.

This sequence joins TRBV10-2 and TRBJ1-1, with TRBD1 identical over 8 bases. CDR1 is WSHSY, CDR2 SAAADI, per germline. This CDR3 is 13 amino acids long. After removal of 10 bases from V and 2 bases from J, the junction contained 6 bases not matched to a gene. This CDR3 reads CATSDRANTEAFF. The CDR3 nucleotides are TGCGCCACCTCGGACAGGGCTAACACTGAAGCTTTCTTT.

The genes are TRBV5-5 and TRBJ2-7; no reliable D call. Trimming left V 2 bases short and J 3 bases short, with 3 bases between. CDR3 size: 11 residues. Germline-derived CDR1 and CDR2 are SGHKS and YYEKEE (reference sequence). The CDR3 loop is CASSFSYEQYF. CDR3 sequence (DNA): TGTGCCAGCAGCTTCAGCTACGAGCAGTACTTC.

The chain carries TRBV4-1 and TRBJ1-2, with D perhaps TRBD1 (6 bases). The V gene lost 5 bases and the J gene lost 6 bases, with 25 bases spanning the gap. The V gene's germline CDR1 is MGHRA and CDR2 YSYEKL. The CDR3 has 17 residues. The CDR3 region is CASSTIDTGMSLNGYTF. CDR3 in DNA: TGCGCCAGCAGCACCATAGATACAGGGATGAGTCTAAATGGCTACACCTTC.

The V call is TRBV2, the J call TRBJ2-3; TRBD2 matches 10 bases. The CDR3 totals 12 residues. V was pared by 7 bases and J by 6 bases, with 1 base of the junction left unmatched. Germline values: CDR1 SNHLY, CDR2 FYNNEI. CDR3 in amino acids: CASTSGSDTQYF. Written as DNA, the CDR3 is TGTGCCAGCACTAGCGGGAGTGATACGCAGTATTTT.

This clone was observed once. The V gene is TRBV5-1, the J gene TRBJ2-5; no definite D call. Germline CDR1 SGHRS, CDR2 YFSETQ. The CDR3 is 15 residues long. Trimming stripped 2 bases from V and 1 base from J, with 12 bases between. The CDR3 bases are TGCGCCAGCAGCTTCCTTAAAGACATCCAAGAGACCCAGTACTTC. Its translation: CASSFLKDIQETQYF.

A few counts support this clone. This chain joins TRBV5-1 and TRBJ2-1, with D possibly being TRBD2 (6 bases). CDR1 and CDR2 (germline): SGHRS, YFSETQ. V gave up 5 bases and J gave up 5 bases, with 14 bases separating them. This CDR3 comprises 14 residues. CDR3 sequence (DNA): TGCGCCAGCAGTCTCGGAGCGGGCAACAATGAGCAGTTCTTC. Translated: CASSLGAGNNEQFF.

This chain uses TRBV7-9 with TRBJ1-1; D not resolved. V gave up 1 base and J gave up 4 bases, with 10 bases separating them. Germline loops: CDR1 SEHNR, CDR2 FQNEAQ (reference sequence). The CDR3 totals 14 residues. In DNA form, the CDR3 reads TGTGCCAGCAGCTTAGGGCTGGCGGGCACTGAAGCTTTCTTT. Protein sequence: CASSLGLAGTEAFF.

The chain uses TRBV5-1 and TRBJ2-7; TRBD1 is a possible D gene (6 bases). Germline CDR1 reads SGHRS; CDR2 reads YFSETQ. The CDR3 spans 12 residues. V gave up 7 bases and J gave up 3 bases, with 11 bases separating them. The CDR3 coding sequence is TGCGCCAGCGGGGACAAGAACTACGAGCAGTACTTC. Protein sequence: CASGDKNYEQYF.

The chain links TRBV19 to TRBJ2-5; 10 bases line up with TRBD2. CDR1 and CDR2 (germline): LNHDA, SQIVND (reference sequence). Trimming cost V 6 bases and J 7 bases; bases outside gene matches: 11. This CDR3 region has 15 residues. The CDR3 DNA sequence: TGTGCCAGTAGCATGGGTTCTAGCGGGAGAGGGACCCAGTACTTC. Translated, it gives CASSMGSSGRGTQYF. Full variable domain (rest looked up from reference TRBV19 and TRBJ2-5): DGGITQSPKYLFRKEGQNVTLSCEQNLNHDAMYWYRQDPGQGLRLIYYSQIVNDFQKGDIAEGYSVSREKKESFPLTVTSAQKNPTAFYLCASSMGSSGRGTQYFGPGTRLLVL.

To note about this clone: This CDR3 is also generated by other DNA sequences in the sample. The chain recombines TRBV9 with TRBJ1-1; D unclear. CDR3 length: 13 amino acids. Germline CDR1 SGDLS, CDR2 YYNGEE. V gave up 4 bases and J gave up 1 base, with 8 bases separating them. CDR3 amino acids: CASSPTPNTEAFF. The CDR3 nucleotides read TGTGCCAGCAGCCCCACACCGAACACTGAAGCTTTCTTT. Full variable domain (outside the CDR3, taken from reference TRBV9 and TRBJ1-1): DSGVTQTPKHLITATGQRVTLRCSPRSGDLSVYWYQQSLDQGLQFLIQYYNGEERAKGNILERFSAQQFPDLHSELNLSSLELGDSALYFCASSPTPNTEAFFGQGTRLTVV.

V and J are TRBV10-3 and TRBJ2-4, with D unresolved. Germline V lookup: CDR1 ENHRY, CDR2 SYGVKD. V lost 4 bases, J lost 6 bases, and 7 bases lay in between. The CDR3 is made up of 12 amino acids. The CDR3 sequence: CAISVAGNIQYF. The DNA of the CDR3 is TGTGCCATCAGTGTTGCAGGAAACATTCAGTACTTC.

CDR3 sequence (DNA): TGTGCCAGCAGTAAACGGACAGGGGGCGTGACTGAAGCTTTCTTT. Amino acid sequence: CASSKRTGGVTEAFF. The chain employs TRBV6-1 and TRBJ1-1; 11 positions match TRBD1. V trimming: 5 bases; J trimming: 5 bases; junction bases outside the gene matches: 7. Germline CDR1 MNHNS, CDR2 SASEGT. The CDR3 sequence is 15 residues long.

The chain couples TRBV7-6 to TRBJ2-7, with a tentative D call TRBD1 (6 bases). Trimming shortened V by 5 bases and J by 4 bases, and 12 bases separated the two germline ends. This CDR3 is 13 amino acids long. Looked up from germline, CDR1 is SGHVS and CDR2 is FNYEAQ. The CDR3: CASSALGAYEQYF. CDR3 bases: TGTGCCAGCAGCGCCCTGGGGGCTTACGAGCAGTACTTC.

The gene calls are TRBV7-2 and TRBJ1-5; 8 bases fit TRBD1. The germline V gene encodes CDR1 SGHTA and CDR2 FQGNSA. Losses at the gene ends were 5 bases for V and 7 bases for J; bases not matched to a gene: 10. The CDR3 covers 15 residues. In DNA form, the CDR3 reads TGTGCCAGCAGCCCAAGGACAGGGAGCAGGCAGCCCCAGCATTTT. Translation gives CASSPRTGSRQPQHF.

This clone was counted a single time. V is TRBV5-5 and J is TRBJ1-3, with 8 bases matching TRBD1. CDR3 size: 16 residues. The trim removed 4 bases at V and 0 bases at J, leaving 6 bases unmatched. The germline CDR1 and CDR2 sequences are SGHKS and YYEKEE (reference sequence). The CDR3 protein is CASSLGTGLSGNTIYF. DNA for the CDR3: TGTGCCAGCAGCCTAGGGACAGGCCTCTCTGGAAACACCATATATTTT.

This chain links TRBV7-9 with TRBJ1-2; 9 bases agree with TRBD1. CDR1 is SEHNR and CDR2 is FQNEAQ in the germline V gene (reference sequence). J lost 8 bases, V lost 3 bases, and 10 bases had no gene match. The CDR3 has 15 amino acids. CDR3 protein: CASSFPGQGHGGYTF. DNA of the CDR3: TGTGCCAGCAGCTTCCCGGGACAGGGCCATGGCGGCTACACCTTC.

The rearrangement uses TRBV15 and TRBJ1-4, with 7 nucleotides matching TRBD1. This CDR3 contains 15 residues. The V gene end was trimmed by 5 bases and the J gene end by 8 bases; junction bases not matched to a gene: 11. In germline, CDR1 is LNHNV, CDR2 YYDKDF (reference sequence). CDR3 amino acids: CATSPQETGREKLFF. The DNA for the CDR3 is TGTGCCACCAGCCCTCAGGAGACAGGGCGGGAAAAACTGTTTTTT. Full variable domain (outside the CDR3, taken from reference TRBV15 and TRBJ1-4): DAMVIQNPRYQVTQFGKPVTLSCSQTLNHNVMYWYQQKSSQAPKLLFHYYDKDFNNEADTPDNFQSRRPNTSFCFLDIRSPGLGDTAMYLCATSPQETGREKLFFGSGTQLSVL.

The rearrangement joins TRBV5-1 to TRBJ2-3; 8 positions agree with TRBD2. The CDR3 consists of 16 residues. Trimming took 4 bases from V and 5 from J; bases not matched to a gene: 12. Germline CDR1 reads SGHRS; CDR2 reads YFSETQ. For the CDR3, the DNA is TGCGCCAGCAGCGCGACGCGGGGGGAGTTGGAAGATACGCAGTATTTT. It is translated as CASSATRGELEDTQYF.

This clone occurred a few times. CDR3 loop: CASSDGITDEQYF. The CDR3 bases are TGTGCCAGCAGTGACGGGATCACGGACGAGCAGTACTTC. The rearrangement joins TRBV6-1 to TRBJ2-7; D is possibly TRBD2 (5 bases). CDR3 length equals 13 residues. Germline V gene lookup returns CDR1 MNHNS and CDR2 SASEGT. V lost 3 bases and J lost 5, with 11 bases in between.

The chain has TRBV9 and TRBJ1-2; D unresolved. Germline V gene data show CDR1 as SGDLS and CDR2 as YYNGEE. V dropped 3 bases and J dropped 4 bases, with 7 bases sitting between them. This CDR3 comprises 12 residues. This chain's CDR3 is CASSDTAYGYTF. The CDR3 nucleotides read TGTGCCAGCAGCGATACAGCCTATGGCTACACCTTC. Supplemented by reference TRBV9 and TRBJ1-2, the full variable domain reads DSGVTQTPKHLITATGQRVTLRCSPRSGDLSVYWYQQSLDQGLQFLIQYYNGEERAKGNILERFSAQQFPDLHSELNLSSLELGDSALYFCASSDTAYGYTFGSGTRLTVV.

This chain's CDR3 is CASSTAGADYGYTF. CDR3 sequence (DNA): TGTGCCAGCAGCACCGCGGGCGCAGACTATGGCTACACCTTC. The chain recombines TRBV5-4 with TRBJ1-2, with D uncertain. Per germline, CDR1 SGHNT and CDR2 YYREEE (reference sequence). V was clipped by 4 bases and J by 3 bases, with 13 bases between them. This CDR3 has 14 amino acids.

V and J are TRBV21-1 and TRBJ2-3; the DNA was not used to check the table's D call, TRBD2. TRBV21-1 counts as a pseudogene. The CDR3 totals 16 residues. CDR3 protein: CASSLRTSGSPDTQYF. Written as DNA, the CDR3 is TGTGCCAGCAGCCTTCGGACTAGCGGGAGCCCAGATACGCAGTATTTT.

This chain links TRBV28 with TRBJ1-3; maybe TRBD1 (6 bases). Germline V gene lookup returns CDR1 MDHEN and CDR2 SYDVKM. The CDR3 is 16 amino acids. V was pared by 5 bases and J by 2 bases, with 16 bases between. The chain's CDR3 is CASSLLQGLAGNTIYF. CDR3 nucleotide sequence: TGTGCCAGCAGTCTACTACAGGGTTTAGCTGGAAACACCATATATTTT. The full variable domain, in which reference TRBV28 and TRBJ1-3 provide the parts outside the CDR3, is DVKVTQSSRYLVKRTGEKVFLECVQDMDHENMFWYRQDPGLGLRLIYFSYDVKMKEKGDIPEGYSVSREKKERFSLILESASTNQTSMYLCASSLLQGLAGNTIYFGEGSWLTVV.

The V call is TRBV28, the J call TRBJ2-2, with 8 bases aligning to TRBD2. The J segment lost 5 bases and the V segment lost 3 bases, leaving 8 bases of the junction unmatched. Germline CDR1 reads MDHEN; CDR2 reads SYDVKM. This CDR3 is 16 amino acids long. The CDR3 loop is CASSFGVSGKTGELFF. The CDR3 bases are TGTGCCAGCAGTTTCGGCGTTAGCGGGAAAACCGGGGAGCTGTTTTTT. Variable domain in full (rest from reference TRBV28 and TRBJ2-2): DVKVTQSSRYLVKRTGEKVFLECVQDMDHENMFWYRQDPGLGLRLIYFSYDVKMKEKGDIPEGYSVSREKKERFSLILESASTNQTSMYLCASSFGVSGKTGELFFGEGSRLTVL.

This clone was detected a few times. V and J are TRBV29-1 and TRBJ2-1; 11 bases fit TRBD1. Germline CDR1 and CDR2: SQVTM and ANQGSEA. V trimming: 7 bases; J trimming: 5 bases; junction bases outside the gene matches: 7. The CDR3 runs 14 residues. CDR3 sequence (DNA): TGCAGCGACCGGACAGGGGGCGGGAACAATGAGCAGTTCTTC. Its translation is CSDRTGGGNNEQFF.

This chain joins TRBV6-5 and TRBJ2-7, with a possible D match to TRBD1 (6 bases). Trimming stripped 5 bases from V and 2 bases from J, with 13 bases between. CDR1 and CDR2 from the germline V gene are MNHEY and SVGAGI. The CDR3 totals 14 residues. The CDR3 nucleotides read TGTGCCAGCAGTGCCGGGACAATCCCCTACGAGCAGTACTTC. This translates into CASSAGTIPYEQYF.

The chain links TRBV19 to TRBJ2-1; a weak D match, TRBD2 (6 bases). Germline values: CDR1 LNHDA, CDR2 SQIVND (reference sequence). The ends were cut back, 6 bases at V and 4 bases at J, with 16 bases in the middle. This CDR3 has 15 residues. CDR3 coding DNA: TGTGCCAGTAGAAGCTCGGGGGTAGGTTACAATGAGCAGTTCTTC. It is translated as CASRSSGVGYNEQFF.

In this sample, this clone turned up once. The chain couples TRBV19 to TRBJ1-2; D possibly corresponds to TRBD1 (5 bases). CDR3 length equals 15 residues. Trimming removed 8 bases from V and 5 bases from J, with 21 bases in between. CDR1 is LNHDA and CDR2 is SQIVND in the germline V gene (reference sequence). The CDR3 is CASCPEMDTDYGYTF. The CDR3 DNA follows: TGTGCCAGTTGCCCGGAGATGGACACGGATTATGGCTACACCTTC.

V and J are TRBV7-9 and TRBJ2-7; TRBD2 matches 9 bases. The CDR3 covers 15 residues. V gave up 5 bases and J gave up 0 bases; unmatched junction bases: 5. The germline V gene encodes CDR1 SEHNR and CDR2 FQNEAQ (reference sequence). CDR3 sequence reads: CASSPRREGSYEQYF. The DNA of the CDR3 is TGTGCCAGCAGCCCCAGGCGGGAGGGCTCCTACGAGCAGTACTTC.

This clone was counted a few times. This rearrangement joins TRBV2 to TRBJ2-3; 7 nucleotides match TRBD2. The trim removed 10 bases at V and 4 bases at J, leaving 11 bases unmatched. Germline lookup yields CDR1 SNHLY and CDR2 FYNNEI. The CDR3 spans 14 residues. This CDR3 is CATPTSPTSDTQYF. DNA of the CDR3: TGTGCCACCCCGACTAGCCCCACGTCAGATACGCAGTATTTT.